Here is one TCR beta chain with its context. The investigators amplified TCR beta CDR3 regions from RNA transcripts. A first-round RT-PCR of the TCR CDR3 used the HTBI primer set. TCRdb analysed the multiplex PCR reads with MiXCR anew, one entry per CDR3 protein. Among approximately 700,000 distinct CDR3 sequences listed, around 15% were seen once. This sample is drawn from a study of T cells in Graves' hyperthyroidism and ophthalmopathy. This CDR3 comprises 16 residues. Germline V gene lookup returns CDR1 ENHRY and CDR2 SYGVKD. V gave up 10 bases and J gave up 0 bases; unmatched junction bases: 4. Lactation, pregnancy, other autoimmune disease or uncontrolled infection led to exclusion of patients.

The J gene is TRBJ2-1, the V gene TRBV10-3, with 15 bases fitting TRBD2. The receptor was derived from a man younger than 35 with Graves' hyperthyroidism. Sequences were obtained from blood. The CDR3 region has the DNA TGTGCCAGCGGGACTAGCGGGAGGCGCTCCTACAATGAGCAGTTCTTC. As protein: CASGTSGRRSYNEQFF.